Below, one T cell receptor beta chain is given with its context. These data are taken from a study of T cells after yellow fever vaccination. Germline V lookup: CDR1 SGHTA, CDR2 FQGNSA. The V gene end was trimmed by 3 bases and the J gene end by 4 bases; junction bases not matched to a gene: 11. CDR3 length: 16 amino acids. TCRdb re-called the 5' RACE reads through MiXCR, storing one row per CDR3 protein. The profile shows 350,000 to 550,000 distinct CDR3 sequences, around 20% of them singletons. The specimen was PBMCs, collected before the yellow fever booster vaccination. The chain uses TRBV7-2 and TRBJ2-5; 7 bases are shared with TRBD1. The receptor's source is a man younger than 35 who received the YFV17D yellow fever vaccine. The CDR3 bases are TGTGCCAGCAGCTTTACGACAGGGTCTTTCGGAGAGACCCAGTACTTC. Amino acid sequence: CASSFTTGSFGETQYF.